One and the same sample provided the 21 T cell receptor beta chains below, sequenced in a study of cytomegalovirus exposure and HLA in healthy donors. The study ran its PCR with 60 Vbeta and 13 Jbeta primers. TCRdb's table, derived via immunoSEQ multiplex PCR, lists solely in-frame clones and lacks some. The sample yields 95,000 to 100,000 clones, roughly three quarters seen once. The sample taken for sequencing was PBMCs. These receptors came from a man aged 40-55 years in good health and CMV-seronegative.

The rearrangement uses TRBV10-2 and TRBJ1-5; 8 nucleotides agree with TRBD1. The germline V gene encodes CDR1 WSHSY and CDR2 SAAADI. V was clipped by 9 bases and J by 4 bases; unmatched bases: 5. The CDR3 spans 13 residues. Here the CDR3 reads CASTGGTNQPQHF. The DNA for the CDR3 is TGCGCCAGTACAGGGGGAACAAATCAGCCCCAGCATTTT.

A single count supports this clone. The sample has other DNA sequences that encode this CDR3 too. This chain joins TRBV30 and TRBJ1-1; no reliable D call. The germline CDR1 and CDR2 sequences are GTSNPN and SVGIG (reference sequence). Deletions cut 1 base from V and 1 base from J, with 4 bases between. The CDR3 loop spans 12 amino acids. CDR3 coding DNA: TGTGCCTGGAGTGCAGGGAACACTGAAGCTTTCTTT. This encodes CAWSAGNTEAFF.

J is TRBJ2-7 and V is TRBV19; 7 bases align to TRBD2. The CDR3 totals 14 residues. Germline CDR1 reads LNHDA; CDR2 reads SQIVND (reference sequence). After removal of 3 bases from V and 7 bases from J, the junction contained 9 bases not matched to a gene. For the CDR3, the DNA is TGTGCCAGTAGTATCAGCGGGATCTACGGAGAGCAGTACTTC. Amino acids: CASSISGIYGEQYF.

The CDR3 DNA is TGTGCCAGCAGCTCGGGACAGGGCGTCGAGCAGTACTTC. It specifies CASSSGQGVEQYF. The chain uses TRBV5-4 and TRBJ2-5; 9 bases match TRBD1. Judging by the DNA end, TRBJ2-7 fits better; the J call may be wrong. Germline V gene lookup returns CDR1 SGHNT and CDR2 YYREEE (reference sequence). The CDR3 is 13 amino acids.

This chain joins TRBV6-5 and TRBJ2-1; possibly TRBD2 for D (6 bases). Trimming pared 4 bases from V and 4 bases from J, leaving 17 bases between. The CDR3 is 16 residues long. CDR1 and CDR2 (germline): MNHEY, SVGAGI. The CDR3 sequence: CASSSRDSTNYNEQFF. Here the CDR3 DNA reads TGTGCCAGCAGTTCCCGGGACTCAACTAATTACAATGAGCAGTTCTTC.

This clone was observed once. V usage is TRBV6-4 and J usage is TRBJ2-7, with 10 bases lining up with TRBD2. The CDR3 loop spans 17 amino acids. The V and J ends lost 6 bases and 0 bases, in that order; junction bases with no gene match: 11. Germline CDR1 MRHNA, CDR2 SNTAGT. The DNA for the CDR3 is TGTGCCAGCAGCATTAGCGGGGGGACCCATATCTCCTACGAGCAGTACGTC. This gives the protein CASSISGGTHISYEQYV.

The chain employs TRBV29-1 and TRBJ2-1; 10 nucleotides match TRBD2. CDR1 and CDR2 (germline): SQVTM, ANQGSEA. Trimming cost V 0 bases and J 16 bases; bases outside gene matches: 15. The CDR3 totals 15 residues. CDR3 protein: CSVEDWNSGGPFRFF. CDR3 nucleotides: TGCAGCGTTGAAGATTGGAATAGCGGGGGGCCTTTCCGATTCTTC.

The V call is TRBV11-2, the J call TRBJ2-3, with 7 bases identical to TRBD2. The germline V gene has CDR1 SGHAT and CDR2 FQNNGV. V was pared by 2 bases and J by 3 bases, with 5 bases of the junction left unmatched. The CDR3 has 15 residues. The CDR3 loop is CASSLSPGGTDTQYF. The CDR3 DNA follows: TGTGCCAGCAGCTTATCGCCGGGGGGTACAGATACGCAGTATTTT.

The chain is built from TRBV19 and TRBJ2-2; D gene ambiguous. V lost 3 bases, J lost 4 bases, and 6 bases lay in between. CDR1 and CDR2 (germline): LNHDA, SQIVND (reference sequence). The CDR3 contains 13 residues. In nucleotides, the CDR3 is TGTGCCAGTAGTATGGTAGTCACCGGGGAGCTGTTTTTT. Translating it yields CASSMVVTGELFF.

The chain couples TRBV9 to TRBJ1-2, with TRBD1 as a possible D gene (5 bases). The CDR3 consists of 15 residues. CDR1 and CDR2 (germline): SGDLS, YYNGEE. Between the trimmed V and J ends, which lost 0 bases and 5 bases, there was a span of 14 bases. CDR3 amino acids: CASSVAGAGRYGYTF. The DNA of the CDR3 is TGTGCCAGCAGCGTAGCTGGGGCAGGGAGGTATGGCTACACCTTC.

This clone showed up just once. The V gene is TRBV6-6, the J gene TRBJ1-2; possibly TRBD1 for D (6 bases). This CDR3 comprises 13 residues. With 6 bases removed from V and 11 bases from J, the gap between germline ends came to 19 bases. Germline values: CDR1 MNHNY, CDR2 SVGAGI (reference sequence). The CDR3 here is CASSTSGAGVYTF. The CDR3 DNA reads TGTGCCAGCAGCACCTCAGGGGCCGGCGTGTACACCTTC.

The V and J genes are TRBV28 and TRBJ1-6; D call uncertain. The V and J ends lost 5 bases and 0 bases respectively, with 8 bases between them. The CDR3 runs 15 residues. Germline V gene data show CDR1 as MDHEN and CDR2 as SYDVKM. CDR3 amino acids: CASSSFSSYNSPLHF. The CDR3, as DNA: TGTGCCAGCAGTAGCTTTAGCTCCTATAATTCACCCCTCCACTTT.

CDR3 residues: CSVEGQVHLAGEQFF. The CDR3, as DNA: TGCAGCGTTGAAGGCCAAGTCCACCTTGCAGGGGAGCAGTTCTTC. The rearrangement joins TRBV29-1 to TRBJ2-1, with a weak D call TRBD1 (5 bases). The V end was cut by 1 base, the J end by 10 bases, with 20 bases between. Germline-derived CDR1 and CDR2 are SQVTM and ANQGSEA. The CDR3 runs to 15 residues.

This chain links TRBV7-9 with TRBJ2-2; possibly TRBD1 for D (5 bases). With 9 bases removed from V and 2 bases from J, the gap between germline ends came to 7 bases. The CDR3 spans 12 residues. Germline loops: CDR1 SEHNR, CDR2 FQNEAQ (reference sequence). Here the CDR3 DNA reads TGTGCCAGAGACAGTAACACCGGGGAGCTGTTTTTT. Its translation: CARDSNTGELFF.

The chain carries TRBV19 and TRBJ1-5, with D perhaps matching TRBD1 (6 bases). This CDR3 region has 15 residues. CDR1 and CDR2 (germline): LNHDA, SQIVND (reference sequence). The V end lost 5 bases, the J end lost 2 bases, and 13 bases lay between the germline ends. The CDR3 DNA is TGTGCCAGTAGTTCCCCACAGGGCGGCAATCAGCCCCAGCATTTT. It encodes CASSSPQGGNQPQHF.

The CDR3 loop reads CASSYRGRTEAFF. The DNA of the CDR3 is TGTGCCAGTAGTTACAGGGGTCGAACTGAAGCTTTCTTT. The chain carries TRBV19 and TRBJ1-1; 7 bases map to TRBD1. Germline V gives CDR1 LNHDA, CDR2 SQIVND (reference sequence). V shed 5 bases, J shed 5 bases, and the junction held 5 bases outside the gene matches. The length of the CDR3 is 13 residues.

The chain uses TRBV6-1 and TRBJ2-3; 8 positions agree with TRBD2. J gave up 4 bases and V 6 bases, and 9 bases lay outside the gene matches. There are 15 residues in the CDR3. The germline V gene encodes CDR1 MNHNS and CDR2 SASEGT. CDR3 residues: CASSDRGGESDTQYF. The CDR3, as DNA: TGTGCCAGCAGCGATCGGGGGGGTGAGTCAGATACGCAGTATTTT.

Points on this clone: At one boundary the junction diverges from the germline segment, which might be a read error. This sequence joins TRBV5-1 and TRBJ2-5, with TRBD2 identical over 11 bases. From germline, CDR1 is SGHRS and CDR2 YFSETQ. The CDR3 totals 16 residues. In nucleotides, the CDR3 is TGCGCCAGCAGCTCTCTGACTAGCGGGGTACAAGAGGCCCAGTACTTC. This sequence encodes CASSSLTSGVQEAQYF.

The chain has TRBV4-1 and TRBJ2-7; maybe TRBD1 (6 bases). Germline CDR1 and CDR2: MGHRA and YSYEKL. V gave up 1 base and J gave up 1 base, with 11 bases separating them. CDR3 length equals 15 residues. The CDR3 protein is CASSQGAGVSYEQYF. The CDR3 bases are TGCGCCAGCAGCCAAGGGGCAGGGGTATCCTACGAGCAGTACTTC.

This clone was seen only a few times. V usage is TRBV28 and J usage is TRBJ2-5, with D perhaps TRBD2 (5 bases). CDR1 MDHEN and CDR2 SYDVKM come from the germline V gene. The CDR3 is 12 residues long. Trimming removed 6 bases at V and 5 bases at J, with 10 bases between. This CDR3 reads CASRGSGETQYF. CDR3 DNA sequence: TGTGCCAGCAGGGGGTCGGGGGAGACCCAGTACTTC. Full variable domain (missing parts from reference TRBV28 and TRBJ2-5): DVKVTQSSRYLVKRTGEKVFLECVQDMDHENMFWYRQDPGLGLRLIYFSYDVKMKEKGDIPEGYSVSREKKERFSLILESASTNQTSMYLCASRGSGETQYFGPGTRLLVL.

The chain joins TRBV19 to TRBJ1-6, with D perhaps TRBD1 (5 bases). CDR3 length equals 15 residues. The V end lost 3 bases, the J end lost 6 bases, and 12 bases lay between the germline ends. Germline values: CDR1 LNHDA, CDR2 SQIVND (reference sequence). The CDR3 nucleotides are TGTGCCAGTAGTATCGTCGGACAAATTAATTCACCCCTCCACTTT. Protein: CASSIVGQINSPLHF.